The next 2 T cell receptor beta chains were all read from a single sample in a study of blood T cell repertoires in COVID-19 (dated by TCRdb to the early 2020s). Library generation was performed with the immunoSEQ multiplex PCR assay. TCRdb limited this immuneACCESS table to in-frame rearrangements with V and J called. A share of clones is missing; checked studies link under half to unresolved V genes, and the rest is unexplained. This sample lists roughly 100,000 clones; around 92% were detected once. Jointly, the top ten make up less than 7.5% of the sample. Sequenced sample: peripheral blood. The receptor source for this set is a man aged 50-59 years with active COVID-19.

V usage is TRBV27 and J usage is TRBJ1-2; 8 bases are a match to TRBD1. This CDR3 spans 14 amino acids. V was clipped by 5 bases and J by 5 bases; unmatched bases: 7. CDR1 is MNHEY, CDR2 SMNVEV, per germline (reference sequence). Here the CDR3 reads CASSAGTGRYGYTF. The CDR3 nucleotides read TGTGCCAGCAGTGCCGGGACAGGTCGGTATGGCTACACCTTC.

V and J are TRBV6-5 and TRBJ2-7; TRBD1 might be the D (6 bases). Germline V CDR1 and CDR2: MNHEY, SVGAGI. With 8 bases removed from V and 3 bases from J, the gap between germline ends came to 14 bases. This CDR3 is 13 amino acids long. CDR3 sequence (DNA): TGTGCCAGCGTTAGGGTCAGGGGCTACGAGCAGTACTTC. Its translation is CASVRVRGYEQYF.